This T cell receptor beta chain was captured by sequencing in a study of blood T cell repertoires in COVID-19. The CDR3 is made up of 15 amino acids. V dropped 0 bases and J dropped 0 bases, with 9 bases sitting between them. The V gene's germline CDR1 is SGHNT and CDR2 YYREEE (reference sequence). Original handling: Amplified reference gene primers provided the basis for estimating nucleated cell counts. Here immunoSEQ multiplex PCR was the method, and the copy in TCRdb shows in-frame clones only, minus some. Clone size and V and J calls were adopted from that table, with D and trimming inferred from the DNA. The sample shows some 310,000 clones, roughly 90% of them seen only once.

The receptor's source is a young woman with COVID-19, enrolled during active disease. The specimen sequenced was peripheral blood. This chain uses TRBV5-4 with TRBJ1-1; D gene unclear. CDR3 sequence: CASSLASKLNTEAFF. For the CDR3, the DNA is TGTGCCAGCAGCTTGGCGTCCAAGCTGAACACTGAAGCTTTCTTT.